This TCR beta chain was captured by sequencing in a study of blood T cells in healthy people across ages. PCR was performed a second time for about 7 to 12 cycles using a sample-barcoded 5' primer and a J-beta primer mix. TCRdb reanalysed the 5' RACE reads using MiXCR and keeps one entry per CDR3 protein. Counted here are fewer than 700,000 distinct CDR3 sequences, 40% to 55% occurring once; the ten biggest clones make up around 24%. The TCR was taken from a man at least 80 years old in good health. Sequencing was performed on blood.

The CDR3 reads CASSSNGGITNEQFF. CDR3 nucleotide sequence: TGTGCCAGCAGCTCGAACGGGGGGATCACCAATGAGCAGTTCTTC. This chain connects TRBV13 to TRBJ2-1, with 7 bases that match TRBD2. The CDR3 is 15 amino acids. The germline gives CDR1 PRHDT, CDR2 FYEKMQ (reference sequence). V lost 4 bases to trimming and J lost 6 bases; unmatched junction nucleotides: 9.